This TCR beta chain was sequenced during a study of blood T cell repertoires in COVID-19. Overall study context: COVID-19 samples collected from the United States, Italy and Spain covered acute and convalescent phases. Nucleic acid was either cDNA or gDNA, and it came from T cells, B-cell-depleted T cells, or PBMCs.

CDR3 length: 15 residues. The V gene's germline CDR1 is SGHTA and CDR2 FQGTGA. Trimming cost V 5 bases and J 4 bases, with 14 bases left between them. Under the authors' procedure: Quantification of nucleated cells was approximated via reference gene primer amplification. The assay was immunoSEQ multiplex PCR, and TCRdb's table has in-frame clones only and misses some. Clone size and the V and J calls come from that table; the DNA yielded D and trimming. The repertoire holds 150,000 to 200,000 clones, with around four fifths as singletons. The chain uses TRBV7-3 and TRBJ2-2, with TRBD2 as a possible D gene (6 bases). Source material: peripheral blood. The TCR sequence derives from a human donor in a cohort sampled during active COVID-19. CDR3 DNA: TGTGCCAGCAGCCCTCGCGGGGCTAGCACCGGGGAGCTGTTTTTT. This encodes CASSPRGASTGELFF.